This T cell receptor (beta chain) was found in a study of blood T cells in healthy people across ages. This clonotype was recorded a few times. The CDR3 sequence is 14 residues long. The V gene lost 2 bases and the J gene lost 6 bases, with 13 bases spanning the gap. CDR1 LGHNA and CDR2 YSLEER come from the germline V gene. Together with a sample-barcoded 5' primer, a J-beta primer mix was included in a second PCR lasting 7 to 11 cycles. Every sample returned 2.5 million or more CDR3-containing paired-end reads. Via MiXCR, TCRdb re-called the 5' RACE reads, giving one row per CDR3 protein. The sample consists of some 760,000 distinct CDR3 sequences, roughly 25% of them appearing once. The sample was also reused in another study, on T cells of mothers and their children.

The sequenced material came from blood. The rearrangement links TRBV4-3 to TRBJ1-2; D perhaps matches TRBD1 (6 bases). The origin of this receptor is a boy between 10 and 17 years old in good health. The CDR3 loop reads CASSQSGRGDGYTF. CDR3 sequence (DNA): TGCGCCAGCAGCCAAAGCGGCAGGGGAGATGGCTACACCTTC.